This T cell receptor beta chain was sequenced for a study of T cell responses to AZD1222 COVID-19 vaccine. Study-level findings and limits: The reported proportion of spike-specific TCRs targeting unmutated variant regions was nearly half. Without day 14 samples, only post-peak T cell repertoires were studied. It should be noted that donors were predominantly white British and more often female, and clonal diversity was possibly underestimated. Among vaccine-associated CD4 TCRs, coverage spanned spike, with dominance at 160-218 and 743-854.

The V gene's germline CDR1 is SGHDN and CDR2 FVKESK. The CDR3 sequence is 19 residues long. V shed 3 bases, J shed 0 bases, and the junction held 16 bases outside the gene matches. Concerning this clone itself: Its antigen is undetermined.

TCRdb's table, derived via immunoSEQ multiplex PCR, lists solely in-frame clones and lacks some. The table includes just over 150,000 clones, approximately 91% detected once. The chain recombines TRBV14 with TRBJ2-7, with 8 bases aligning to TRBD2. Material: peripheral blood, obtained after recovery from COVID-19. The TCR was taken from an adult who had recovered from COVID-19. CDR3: CASSHPTSALTRFSYEQYF. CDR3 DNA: TGTGCCAGCAGCCATCCGACTAGCGCGCTAACCCGCTTCTCCTACGAGCAGTACTTC.